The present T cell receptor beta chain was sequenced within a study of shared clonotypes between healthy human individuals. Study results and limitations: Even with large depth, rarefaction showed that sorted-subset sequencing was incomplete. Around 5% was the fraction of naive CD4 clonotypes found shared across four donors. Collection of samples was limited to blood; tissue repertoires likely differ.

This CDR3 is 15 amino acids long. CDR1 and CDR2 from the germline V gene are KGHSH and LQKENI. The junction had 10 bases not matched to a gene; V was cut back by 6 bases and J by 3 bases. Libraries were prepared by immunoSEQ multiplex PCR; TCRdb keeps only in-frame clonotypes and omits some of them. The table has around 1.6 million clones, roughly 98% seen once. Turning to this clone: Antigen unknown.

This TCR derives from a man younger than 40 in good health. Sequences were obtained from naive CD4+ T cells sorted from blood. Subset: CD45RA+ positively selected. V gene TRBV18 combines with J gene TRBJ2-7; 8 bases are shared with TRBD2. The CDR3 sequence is CASSHETSVIYEQYF. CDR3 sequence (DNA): TGTGCCAGCTCCCACGAGACTAGCGTAATCTACGAGCAGTACTTC.